The clone carrying this T cell receptor beta chain was counted a few times. Alongside a J-beta primer mix, a sample-barcoded 5' primer served in a second PCR lasting roughly 6 to 11 cycles. TCRdb independently ran MiXCR on the 5' RACE reads; one entry per CDR3 protein. The sample lists roughly 2 million distinct CDR3 sequences; about 50% were seen once. This sample was included in a study of blood T cells in healthy people across ages. Peripheral blood samples of around 9.5 milliliters were drawn from each donor. From germline, CDR1 is MNHEY and CDR2 SVGAGI. The V end was cut by 8 bases, the J end by 6 bases, with 10 bases between. The CDR3 spans 11 residues.

The chain combines TRBV6-5 with TRBJ1-2; possible D gene TRBD1, 5 bases. The receptor was isolated from a woman aged 40 to 50 in good health. The sample was blood. CDR3 region: CASGWGDGYTF. The CDR3 region has the DNA TGTGCCAGCGGGTGGGGCGATGGCTACACCTTC.